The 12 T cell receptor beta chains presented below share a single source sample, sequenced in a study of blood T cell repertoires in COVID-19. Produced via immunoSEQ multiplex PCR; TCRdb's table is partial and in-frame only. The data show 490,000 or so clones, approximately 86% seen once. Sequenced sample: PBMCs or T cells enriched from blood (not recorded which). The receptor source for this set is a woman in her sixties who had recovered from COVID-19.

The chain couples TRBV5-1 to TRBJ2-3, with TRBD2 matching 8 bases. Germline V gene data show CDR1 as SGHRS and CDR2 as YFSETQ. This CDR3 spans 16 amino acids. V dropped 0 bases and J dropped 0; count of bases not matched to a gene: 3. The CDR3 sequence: CASSLAAGGSTDTQYF. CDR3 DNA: TGCGCCAGCAGCTTGGCGGCGGGGGGTAGCACAGATACGCAGTATTTT.

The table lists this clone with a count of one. CDR3 residues: CASSRNSPTGAKSYTF. CDR3 nucleotides: TGCGCCAGCAGCCGTAACTCCCCTACAGGGGCTAAAAGCTACACCTTC. The chain employs TRBV5-1 and TRBJ1-2; 7 positions match TRBD1. With V trimmed by 4 bases and J by 9 bases, 18 bases remained unmatched. The germline gives CDR1 SGHRS, CDR2 YFSETQ. This CDR3 spans 16 amino acids. Based on the CDR3 plus reference TRBV5-1 and TRBJ1-2, the full variable domain is KAGVTQTPRYLIKTRGQQVTLSCSPISGHRSVSWYQQTPGQGLQFLFEYFSETQRNKGNFPGRFSGRQFSNSRSEMNVSTLELGDSALYLCASSRNSPTGAKSYTFGSGTRLTVV.

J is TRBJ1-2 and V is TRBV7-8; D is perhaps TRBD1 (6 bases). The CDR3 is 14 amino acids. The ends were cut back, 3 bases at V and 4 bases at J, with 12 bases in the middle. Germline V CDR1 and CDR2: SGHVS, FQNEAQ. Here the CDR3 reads CASSLRTGSYGYTF. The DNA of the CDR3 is TGTGCCAGCAGCTTGAGAACAGGGTCCTATGGCTACACCTTC. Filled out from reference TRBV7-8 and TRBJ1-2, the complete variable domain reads GAGVSQSPRYKVAKRGQDVALRCDPISGHVSLFWYQQALGQGPEFLTYFQNEAQLDKSGLPSDRFFAERPEGSVSTLKIQRTQQEDSAVYLCASSLRTGSYGYTFGSGTRLTVV.

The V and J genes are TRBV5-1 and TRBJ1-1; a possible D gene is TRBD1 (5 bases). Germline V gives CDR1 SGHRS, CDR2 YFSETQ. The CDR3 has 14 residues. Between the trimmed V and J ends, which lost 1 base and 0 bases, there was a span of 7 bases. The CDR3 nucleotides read TGCGCCAGCAGCTTGCCAGGGTTGAACACTGAAGCTTTCTTT. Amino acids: CASSLPGLNTEAFF.

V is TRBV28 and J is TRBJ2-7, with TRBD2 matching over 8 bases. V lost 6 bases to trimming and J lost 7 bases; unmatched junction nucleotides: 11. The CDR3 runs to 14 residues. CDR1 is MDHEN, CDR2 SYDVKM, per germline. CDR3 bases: TGTGCCAGCAGCCAACGGGGGGGCCCTTATGAGCAGTACGTC. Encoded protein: CASSQRGGPYEQYV.

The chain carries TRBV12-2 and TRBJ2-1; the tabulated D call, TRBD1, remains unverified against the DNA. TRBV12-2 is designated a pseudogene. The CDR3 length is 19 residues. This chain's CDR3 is CASRLDICTYRDSYNEQFF. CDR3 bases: TGTGCAAGTCGCTTAGACATCTGCACCTATCGGGACAGCTACAATGAGCAGTTCTTC.

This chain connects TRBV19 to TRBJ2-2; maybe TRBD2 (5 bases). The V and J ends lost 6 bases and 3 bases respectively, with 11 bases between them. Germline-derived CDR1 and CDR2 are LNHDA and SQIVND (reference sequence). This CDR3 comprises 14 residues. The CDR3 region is CASRRTRDTGELFF. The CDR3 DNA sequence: TGTGCCAGTAGGCGGACTCGAGACACCGGGGAGCTGTTTTTT.

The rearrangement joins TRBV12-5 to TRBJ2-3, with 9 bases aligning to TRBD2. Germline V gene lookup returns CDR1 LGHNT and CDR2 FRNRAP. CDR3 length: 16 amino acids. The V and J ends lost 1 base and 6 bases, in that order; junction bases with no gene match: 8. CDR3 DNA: TGTGCTAGTGGTTTGGAGCGGGGGGCTCCCCTGGATACGCAGTATTTT. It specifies CASGLERGAPLDTQYF.

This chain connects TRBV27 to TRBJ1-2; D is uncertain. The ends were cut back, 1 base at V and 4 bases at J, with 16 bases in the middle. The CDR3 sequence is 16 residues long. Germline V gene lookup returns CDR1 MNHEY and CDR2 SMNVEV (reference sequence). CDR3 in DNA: TGTGCCAGCAGTTTATACTATAACCTCGACGCCTATGGCTACACCTTC. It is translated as CASSLYYNLDAYGYTF.

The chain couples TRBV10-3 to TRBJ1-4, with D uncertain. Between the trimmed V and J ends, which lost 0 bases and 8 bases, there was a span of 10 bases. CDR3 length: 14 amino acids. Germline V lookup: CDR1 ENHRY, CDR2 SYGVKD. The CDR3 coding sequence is TGTGCCATCAGTGAGTCGTCTCTCCGGGAAAAACTGTTTTTT. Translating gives CAISESSLREKLFF.

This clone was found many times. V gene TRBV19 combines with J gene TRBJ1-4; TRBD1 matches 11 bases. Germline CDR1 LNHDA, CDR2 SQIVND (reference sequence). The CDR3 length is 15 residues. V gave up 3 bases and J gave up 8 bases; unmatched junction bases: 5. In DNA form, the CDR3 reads TGTGCCAGTAGTATTAGGACAGGGGGCAACGAAAAACTGTTTTTT. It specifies CASSIRTGGNEKLFF.

The CDR3 DNA reads as TGTGCCAGTAGTATCCAGCGGGGGGCTGGGTACCAAGAGACCCAGTACTTC. It is translated as CASSIQRGAGYQETQYF. The chain carries TRBV19 and TRBJ2-5, with TRBD2 matching 9 bases. The CDR3 is made up of 17 amino acids. V lost 3 bases, J lost 0 bases, and 8 bases stayed unmatched. The germline gives CDR1 LNHDA, CDR2 SQIVND (reference sequence).